This T cell receptor (beta chain) was captured by sequencing in a study of cytomegalovirus exposure and HLA in healthy donors. PCR was performed using 60 Vbeta and 13 Jbeta primers. Repertoires were generated with immunoSEQ multiplex PCR, while TCRdb's copy carries only in-frame clones and drops some. The table lists under 200,000 clones, about 81% of them singletons, with 1.5% to 2% in the top ten. V was trimmed by 3 bases and J by 4 bases, leaving 7 bases between them. This CDR3 has 11 amino acids. Germline V gene data show CDR1 as DFQATT and CDR2 as SNEGSKA (reference sequence). The clonotype comes from a woman between 18 and 29 years old in good health and CMV-seronegative. Specimen: PBMCs. This sequence joins TRBV20-1 and TRBJ2-7; tentative D call: TRBD2 (5 bases). The CDR3 DNA follows: TGCAGTGCTAGGAGCGGTTACGAGCAGTACTTC. This sequence encodes CSARSGYEQYF.